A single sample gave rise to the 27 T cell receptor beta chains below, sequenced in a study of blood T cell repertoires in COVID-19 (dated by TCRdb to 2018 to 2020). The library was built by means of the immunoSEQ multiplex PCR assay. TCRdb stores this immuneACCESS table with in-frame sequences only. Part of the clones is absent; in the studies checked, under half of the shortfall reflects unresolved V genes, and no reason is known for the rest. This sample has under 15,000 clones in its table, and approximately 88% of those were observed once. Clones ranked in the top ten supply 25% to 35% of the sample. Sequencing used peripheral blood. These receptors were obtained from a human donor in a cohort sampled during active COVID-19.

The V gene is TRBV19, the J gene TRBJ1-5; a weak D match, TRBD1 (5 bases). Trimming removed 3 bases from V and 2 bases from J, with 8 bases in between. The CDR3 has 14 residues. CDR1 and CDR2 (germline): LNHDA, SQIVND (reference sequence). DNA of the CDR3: TGTGCCAGTAGTATGAGCAGGGGCAATCAGCCCCAGCATTTT. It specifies CASSMSRGNQPQHF.

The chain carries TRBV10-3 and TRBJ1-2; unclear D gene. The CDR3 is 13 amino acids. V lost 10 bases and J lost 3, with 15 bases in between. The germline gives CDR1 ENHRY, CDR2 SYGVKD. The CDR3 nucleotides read TGTGCCAACGGGTTAGTTGCCGACTATGGCTACACCTTC. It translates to CANGLVADYGYTF.

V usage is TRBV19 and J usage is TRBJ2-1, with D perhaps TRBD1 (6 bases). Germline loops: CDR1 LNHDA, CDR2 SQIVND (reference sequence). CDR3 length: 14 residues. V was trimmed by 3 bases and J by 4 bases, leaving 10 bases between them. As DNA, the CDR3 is TGTGCCAGTAGTATGGGGGACACTTACAATGAGCAGTTCTTC. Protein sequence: CASSMGDTYNEQFF.

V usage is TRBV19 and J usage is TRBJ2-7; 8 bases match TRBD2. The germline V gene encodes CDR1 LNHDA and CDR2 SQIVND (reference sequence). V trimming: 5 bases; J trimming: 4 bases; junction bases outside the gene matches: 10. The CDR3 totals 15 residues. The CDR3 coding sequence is TGTGCCAGTAGTCCCCTCAGCGGGAGTAGGTACGAGCAGTACTTC. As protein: CASSPLSGSRYEQYF.

CDR3 DNA sequence: TGTGCCAGCCCTCGTGGCGGGACCGTGAGGGATGAGCAGTTCTTC. This codes for CASPRGGTVRDEQFF. This rearrangement joins TRBV2 to TRBJ2-1; TRBD2 is a possible D gene (6 bases). The germline V gene encodes CDR1 SNHLY and CDR2 FYNNEI. Trimming cost V 8 bases and J 8 bases, with 22 bases left between them. This CDR3 is built from 15 residues.

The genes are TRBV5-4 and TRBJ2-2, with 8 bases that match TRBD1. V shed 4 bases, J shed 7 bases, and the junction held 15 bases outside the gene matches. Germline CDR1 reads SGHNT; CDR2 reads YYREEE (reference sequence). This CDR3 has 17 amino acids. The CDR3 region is CASSPGGDRGVSGELFF. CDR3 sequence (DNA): TGTGCCAGCAGCCCTGGGGGAGACAGGGGAGTCAGCGGGGAGCTGTTTTTT.

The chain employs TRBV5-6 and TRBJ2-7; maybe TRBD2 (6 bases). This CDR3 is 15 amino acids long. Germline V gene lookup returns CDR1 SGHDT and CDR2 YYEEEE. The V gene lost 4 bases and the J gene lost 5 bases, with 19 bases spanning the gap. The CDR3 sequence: CASSLTKRAADEQYF. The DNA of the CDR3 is TGTGCCAGCAGCCTCACTAAGCGGGCGGCCGACGAGCAGTACTTC. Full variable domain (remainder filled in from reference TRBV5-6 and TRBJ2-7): DAGVTQSPTHLIKTRGQQVTLRCSPKSGHDTVSWYQQALGQGPQFIFQYYEEEERQRGNFPDRFSGHQFPNYSSELNVNALLLGDSALYLCASSLTKRAADEQYFGPGTRLTVT.

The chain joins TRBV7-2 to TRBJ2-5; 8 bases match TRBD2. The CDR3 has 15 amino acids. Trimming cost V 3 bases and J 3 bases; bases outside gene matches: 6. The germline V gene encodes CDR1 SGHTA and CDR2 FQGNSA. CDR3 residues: CASSFQNSGEETQYF. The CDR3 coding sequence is TGTGCCAGCAGCTTCCAAAATAGCGGGGAAGAGACCCAGTACTTC.

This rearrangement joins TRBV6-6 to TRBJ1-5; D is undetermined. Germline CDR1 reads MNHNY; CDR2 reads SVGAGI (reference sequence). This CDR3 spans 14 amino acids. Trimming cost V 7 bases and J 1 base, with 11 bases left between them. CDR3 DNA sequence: TGTGCCAGCAACCTAGGCGTAAGCAATCAGCCCCAGCATTTT. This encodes CASNLGVSNQPQHF.

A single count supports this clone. CDR3 region: CASSLERSYDYNEQFF. DNA of the CDR3: TGTGCCAGCAGCTTGGAGCGCAGCTATGACTACAATGAGCAGTTCTTC. The V call is TRBV5-4, the J call TRBJ2-1; no clear D. Germline CDR1 SGHNT, CDR2 YYREEE (reference sequence). V was clipped by 0 bases and J by 3 bases, with 13 bases between them. The CDR3 loop spans 16 amino acids.

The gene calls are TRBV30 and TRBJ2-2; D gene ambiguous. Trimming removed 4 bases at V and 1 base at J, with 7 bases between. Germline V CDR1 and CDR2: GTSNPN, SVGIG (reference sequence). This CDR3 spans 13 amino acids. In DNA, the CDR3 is TGTGCCTGGAACTCGGGGAACACCGGGGAGCTGTTTTTT. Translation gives CAWNSGNTGELFF.

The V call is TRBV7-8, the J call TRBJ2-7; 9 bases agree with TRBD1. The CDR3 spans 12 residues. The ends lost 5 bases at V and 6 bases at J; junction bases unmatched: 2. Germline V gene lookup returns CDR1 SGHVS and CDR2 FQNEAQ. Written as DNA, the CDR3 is TGTGCCAGCAGCCTGGACAGGGGCGAGCAGTACTTC. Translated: CASSLDRGEQYF.

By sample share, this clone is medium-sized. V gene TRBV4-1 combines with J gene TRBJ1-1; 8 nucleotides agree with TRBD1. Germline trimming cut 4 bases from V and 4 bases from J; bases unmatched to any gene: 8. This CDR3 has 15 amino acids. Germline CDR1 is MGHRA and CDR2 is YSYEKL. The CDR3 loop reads CASSRGDRRSTEAFF. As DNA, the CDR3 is TGCGCCAGCAGCCGAGGGGACAGGAGATCCACTGAAGCTTTCTTT.

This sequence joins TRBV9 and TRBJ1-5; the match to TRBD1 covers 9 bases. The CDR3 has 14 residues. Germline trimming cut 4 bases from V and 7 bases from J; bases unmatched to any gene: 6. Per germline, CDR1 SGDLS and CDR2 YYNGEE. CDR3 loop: CASSIGTGWQPQHF. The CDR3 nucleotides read TGTGCCAGCAGCATAGGGACAGGGTGGCAGCCCCAGCATTTT.

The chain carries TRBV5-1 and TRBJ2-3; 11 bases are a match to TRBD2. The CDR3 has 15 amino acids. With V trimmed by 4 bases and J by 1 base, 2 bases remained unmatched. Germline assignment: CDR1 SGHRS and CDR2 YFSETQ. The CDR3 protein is CASSPLAGGTDTQYF. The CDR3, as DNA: TGCGCCAGCAGCCCACTAGCGGGGGGCACAGATACGCAGTATTTT.

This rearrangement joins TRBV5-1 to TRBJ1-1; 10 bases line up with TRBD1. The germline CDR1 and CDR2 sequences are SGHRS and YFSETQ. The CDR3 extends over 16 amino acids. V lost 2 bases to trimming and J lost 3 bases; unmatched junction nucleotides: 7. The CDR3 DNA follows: TGCGCCAGCAGCTTTTCCGTCGGGACAGGGGACACTGAAGCTTTCTTT. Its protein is CASSFSVGTGDTEAFF.

The CDR3 reads CASSPQTGGYTGELFF. For the CDR3, the DNA is TGTGCCAGCAGCCCCCAGACAGGGGGCTACACCGGGGAGCTGTTTTTT. The chain employs TRBV9 and TRBJ2-2; 10 nucleotides line up with TRBD1. CDR3 length: 16 residues. CDR1 SGDLS and CDR2 YYNGEE come from the germline V gene. With 4 bases clipped from V and 3 bases from J, the junction kept 6 bases outside the gene matches.

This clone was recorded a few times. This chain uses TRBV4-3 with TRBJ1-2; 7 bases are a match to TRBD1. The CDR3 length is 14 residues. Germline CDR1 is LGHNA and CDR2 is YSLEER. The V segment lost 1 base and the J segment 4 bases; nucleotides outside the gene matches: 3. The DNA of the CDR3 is TGCGCCAGCAGCCAAGGGAGGGGGCTCTATGGCTACACCTTC. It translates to CASSQGRGLYGYTF.

CDR3 sequence reads: CASSLDNGQGEPEAFF. The CDR3 coding sequence is TGTGCCAGCAGCTTAGATAATGGACAGGGGGAACCTGAAGCTTTCTTT. The genes are TRBV11-3 and TRBJ1-1; TRBD1 matches at 10 bases. Germline CDR1 reads SGHNT; CDR2 reads YENEEA. The CDR3 totals 16 residues. The trim removed 0 bases at V and 6 bases at J, leaving 7 bases unmatched.

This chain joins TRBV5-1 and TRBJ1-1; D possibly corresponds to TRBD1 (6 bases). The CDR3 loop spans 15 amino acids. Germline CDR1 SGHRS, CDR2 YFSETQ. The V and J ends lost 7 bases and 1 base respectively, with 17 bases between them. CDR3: CASQDSQYQNTEAFF. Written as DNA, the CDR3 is TGCGCCAGCCAGGACAGTCAATACCAGAACACTGAAGCTTTCTTT.

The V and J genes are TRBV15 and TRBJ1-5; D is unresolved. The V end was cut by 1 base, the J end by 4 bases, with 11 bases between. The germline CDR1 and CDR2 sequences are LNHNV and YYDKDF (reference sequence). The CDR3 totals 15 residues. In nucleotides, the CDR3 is TGTGCCACCAGCAGAGGGGGAGGCGAGAATCAGCCCCAGCATTTT. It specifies CATSRGGGENQPQHF.

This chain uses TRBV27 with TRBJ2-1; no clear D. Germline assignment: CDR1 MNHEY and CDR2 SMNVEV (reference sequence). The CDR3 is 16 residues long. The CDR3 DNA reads TGTGAAGAACCCCCCCCCACTGTAGGAGCCCACAATGAGCAGTTCTTC. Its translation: CEEPPPTVGAHNEQFF.

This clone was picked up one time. In DNA, the CDR3 is TGTGCCAGCAGTTCATCCAGGGGCGGGAGCACTGAAGCTTTCTTT. Protein sequence: CASSSSRGGSTEAFF. The genes are TRBV6-5 and TRBJ1-1, with D perhaps TRBD1 (6 bases). CDR3 length: 15 residues. V dropped 4 bases and J dropped 4 bases, with 16 bases sitting between them. Germline-derived CDR1 and CDR2 are MNHEY and SVGAGI.

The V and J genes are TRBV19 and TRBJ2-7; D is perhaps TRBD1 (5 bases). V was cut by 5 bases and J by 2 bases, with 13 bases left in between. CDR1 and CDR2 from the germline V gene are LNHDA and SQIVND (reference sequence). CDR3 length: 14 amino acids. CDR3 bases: TGTGCCAGTAGTCCTTTGGGGCTGACCTACGAGCAGTACTTC. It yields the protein CASSPLGLTYEQYF. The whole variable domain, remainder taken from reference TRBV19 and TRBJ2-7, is DGGITQSPKYLFRKEGQNVTLSCEQNLNHDAMYWYRQDPGQGLRLIYYSQIVNDFQKGDIAEGYSVSREKKESFPLTVTSAQKNPTAFYLCASSPLGLTYEQYFGPGTRLTVT.

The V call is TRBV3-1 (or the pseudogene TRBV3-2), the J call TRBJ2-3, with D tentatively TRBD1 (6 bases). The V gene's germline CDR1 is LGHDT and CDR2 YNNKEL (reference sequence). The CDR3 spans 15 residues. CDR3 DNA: TGTGGGACAGTTACGTTGTTCGTCGCCACAGATACGCAGTATTTT. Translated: CGTVTLFVATDTQYF.

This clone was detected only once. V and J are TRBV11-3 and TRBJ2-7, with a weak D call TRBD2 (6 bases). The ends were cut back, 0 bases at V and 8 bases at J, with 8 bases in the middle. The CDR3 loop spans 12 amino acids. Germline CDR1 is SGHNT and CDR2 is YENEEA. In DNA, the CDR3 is TGTGCCAGCAGCTTAGATGGGAGGAAGCAGTACTTC. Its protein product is CASSLDGRKQYF. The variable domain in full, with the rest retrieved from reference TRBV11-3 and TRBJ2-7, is EAGVVQSPRYKIIEKKQPVAFWCNPISGHNTLYWYLQNLGQGPELLIRYENEEAVDDSQLPKDRFSAERLKGVDSTLKIQPAELGDSAVYLCASSLDGRKQYFGPGTRLTVT.

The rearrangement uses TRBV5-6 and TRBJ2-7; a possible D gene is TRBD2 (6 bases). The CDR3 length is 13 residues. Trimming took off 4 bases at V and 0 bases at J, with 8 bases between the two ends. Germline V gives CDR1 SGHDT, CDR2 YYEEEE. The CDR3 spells CASSGDFSYEQYF. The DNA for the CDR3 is TGTGCCAGCAGCGGGGACTTCTCCTACGAGCAGTACTTC.